The clone carrying this T cell receptor beta chain was recorded a few times. This record belongs to a study of T-cell reconstitution after alpha-beta-depleted transplantation in children. Losses at the gene ends were 5 bases for V and 6 bases for J; bases not matched to a gene: 10. The CDR3 sequence is 14 residues long. The TCRbeta library was prepared with unique molecular identifiers. MiXCR was run by TCRdb on the PCR reads, yielding one entry per CDR3 protein. Of hundreds of thousands of distinct CDR3 sequences listed, more than 9% are singletons. The sequencing used PBMCs from the stem cell graft donor, collected from the stem cell graft. The clonotype originates from a human donor who donated a stem cell graft to a child with acute myeloid leukemia. The chain couples TRBV12-3 or TRBV12-4 to TRBJ2-7, with 7 bases matching TRBD1. In nucleotides, the CDR3 is TGTGCCAGCAGTGGGAGACAGGGACCCTCCGAGCAGTACTTC. This sequence encodes CASSGRQGPSEQYF.